Below are 10 T cell receptor beta chains sequenced from a single sample in a study of T cell changes during pregnancy in multiple sclerosis. Produced via immunoSEQ multiplex PCR; TCRdb's table is partial and in-frame only. The table includes roughly 45,000 clones, around 90% detected once. This specimen was peripheral blood, taken in the first trimester of pregnancy. Source of these receptors: a female donor in good health, enrolled as a control in a pregnancy study.

V and J are TRBV9 and TRBJ1-1, with unresolved D. V was shortened by 2 bases and J by 1 base, with 6 bases between the two germline ends. CDR3 length: 13 residues. Germline V gene lookup returns CDR1 SGDLS and CDR2 YYNGEE. The CDR3 spells CASSVTANTEAFF. DNA of the CDR3: TGTGCCAGCAGCGTGACTGCGAACACTGAAGCTTTCTTT.

This sequence joins TRBV28 and TRBJ1-2; maybe TRBD1 (5 bases). CDR3 length equals 13 residues. Germline CDR1 is MDHEN and CDR2 is SYDVKM. V was clipped by 8 bases and J by 6 bases, with 16 bases between them. This CDR3 reads CASGRGAGDGYTF. The CDR3 coding sequence is TGTGCCAGCGGCCGCGGGGCTGGCGATGGCTACACCTTC.

The chain has TRBV19 and TRBJ2-7; D call uncertain. The V gene's germline CDR1 is LNHDA and CDR2 SQIVND (reference sequence). CDR3 length: 12 amino acids. The V end lost 4 bases, the J end lost 5 bases, and 9 bases lay between the germline ends. CDR3 sequence (DNA): TGTGCCAGTAGTAGCTTATCGGACGAGCAGTACTTC. It specifies CASSSLSDEQYF.

The chain uses TRBV7-8 and TRBJ1-1; D ambiguous. CDR1 and CDR2 from the germline V gene are SGHVS and FQNEAQ. V lost 0 bases and J lost 0, with 5 bases in between. The CDR3 runs to 14 residues. This CDR3 reads CASSLAELNTEAFF. The CDR3 bases are TGTGCCAGCAGCTTAGCAGAGTTGAACACTGAAGCTTTCTTT.

The chain recombines TRBV15 with TRBJ2-1; 9 nucleotides align to TRBD2. The junction had 6 bases not matched to a gene; V was cut back by 0 bases and J by 6 bases. The germline V gene encodes CDR1 LNHNV and CDR2 YYDKDF (reference sequence). The CDR3 contains 16 residues. CDR3 sequence (DNA): TGTGCCACCAGCAGAGAATTAGCGGGAGTCCTCAATGAGCAGTTCTTC. Translating it yields CATSRELAGVLNEQFF. Full variable domain (missing parts from reference TRBV15 and TRBJ2-1): DAMVIQNPRYQVTQFGKPVTLSCSQTLNHNVMYWYQQKSSQAPKLLFHYYDKDFNNEADTPDNFQSRRPNTSFCFLDIRSPGLGDTAMYLCATSRELAGVLNEQFFGPGTRLTVL.

In the case of this clone: The junction shows a germline mismatch at one end, possibly a read error. V gene TRBV19 combines with J gene TRBJ2-7; 8 nucleotides line up with TRBD2. This CDR3 is built from 15 residues. Germline lookup yields CDR1 LNHDA and CDR2 SQIVND (reference sequence). CDR3 DNA sequence: TGTGCCAGTAGCATAGCGGGGAAGAGCTCCTACGAGCAGTACTTC. Its protein is CASSIAGKSSYEQYF.

This rearrangement joins TRBV9 to TRBJ2-1, with TRBD2 as a possible D gene (7 bases). Germline values: CDR1 SGDLS, CDR2 YYNGEE. This CDR3 comprises 17 residues. V dropped 0 bases and J dropped 0 bases, with 13 bases sitting between them. CDR3 nucleotide sequence: TGTGCCAGCAGCGTAGCGGGGGGCGTAGGCTCCTACAATGAGCAGTTCTTC. It yields the protein CASSVAGGVGSYNEQFF.

The chain combines TRBV6-1 with TRBJ2-3; D might be TRBD1 (5 bases). From germline, CDR1 is MNHNS and CDR2 SASEGT. With 3 bases removed from V and 2 bases from J, the gap between germline ends came to 9 bases. The length of the CDR3 is 14 residues. CDR3 bases: TGTGCCAGCAGTGAGAGACAGACCACAGATACGCAGTATTTT. It specifies CASSERQTTDTQYF.

The rearrangement links TRBV30 to TRBJ2-1, with TRBD1 identical over 9 bases. The J segment lost 2 bases and the V segment lost 3 bases, leaving 5 bases of the junction unmatched. The CDR3 is 15 residues long. Germline loops: CDR1 GTSNPN, CDR2 SVGIG (reference sequence). The chain's CDR3 is CAWRDRGYPYNEQFF. CDR3 sequence (DNA): TGTGCCTGGAGGGACAGGGGATACCCCTACAATGAGCAGTTCTTC.

The genes are TRBV28 and TRBJ1-2; TRBD1 agrees at 8 bases. Trimming took 2 bases from V and 5 from J; bases not matched to a gene: 4. The CDR3 extends over 14 amino acids. In germline, CDR1 is MDHEN, CDR2 SYDVKM. This chain's CDR3 is CASSLTGGKYGYTF. The CDR3, as DNA: TGTGCCAGCAGTTTAACAGGGGGGAAATATGGCTACACCTTC.